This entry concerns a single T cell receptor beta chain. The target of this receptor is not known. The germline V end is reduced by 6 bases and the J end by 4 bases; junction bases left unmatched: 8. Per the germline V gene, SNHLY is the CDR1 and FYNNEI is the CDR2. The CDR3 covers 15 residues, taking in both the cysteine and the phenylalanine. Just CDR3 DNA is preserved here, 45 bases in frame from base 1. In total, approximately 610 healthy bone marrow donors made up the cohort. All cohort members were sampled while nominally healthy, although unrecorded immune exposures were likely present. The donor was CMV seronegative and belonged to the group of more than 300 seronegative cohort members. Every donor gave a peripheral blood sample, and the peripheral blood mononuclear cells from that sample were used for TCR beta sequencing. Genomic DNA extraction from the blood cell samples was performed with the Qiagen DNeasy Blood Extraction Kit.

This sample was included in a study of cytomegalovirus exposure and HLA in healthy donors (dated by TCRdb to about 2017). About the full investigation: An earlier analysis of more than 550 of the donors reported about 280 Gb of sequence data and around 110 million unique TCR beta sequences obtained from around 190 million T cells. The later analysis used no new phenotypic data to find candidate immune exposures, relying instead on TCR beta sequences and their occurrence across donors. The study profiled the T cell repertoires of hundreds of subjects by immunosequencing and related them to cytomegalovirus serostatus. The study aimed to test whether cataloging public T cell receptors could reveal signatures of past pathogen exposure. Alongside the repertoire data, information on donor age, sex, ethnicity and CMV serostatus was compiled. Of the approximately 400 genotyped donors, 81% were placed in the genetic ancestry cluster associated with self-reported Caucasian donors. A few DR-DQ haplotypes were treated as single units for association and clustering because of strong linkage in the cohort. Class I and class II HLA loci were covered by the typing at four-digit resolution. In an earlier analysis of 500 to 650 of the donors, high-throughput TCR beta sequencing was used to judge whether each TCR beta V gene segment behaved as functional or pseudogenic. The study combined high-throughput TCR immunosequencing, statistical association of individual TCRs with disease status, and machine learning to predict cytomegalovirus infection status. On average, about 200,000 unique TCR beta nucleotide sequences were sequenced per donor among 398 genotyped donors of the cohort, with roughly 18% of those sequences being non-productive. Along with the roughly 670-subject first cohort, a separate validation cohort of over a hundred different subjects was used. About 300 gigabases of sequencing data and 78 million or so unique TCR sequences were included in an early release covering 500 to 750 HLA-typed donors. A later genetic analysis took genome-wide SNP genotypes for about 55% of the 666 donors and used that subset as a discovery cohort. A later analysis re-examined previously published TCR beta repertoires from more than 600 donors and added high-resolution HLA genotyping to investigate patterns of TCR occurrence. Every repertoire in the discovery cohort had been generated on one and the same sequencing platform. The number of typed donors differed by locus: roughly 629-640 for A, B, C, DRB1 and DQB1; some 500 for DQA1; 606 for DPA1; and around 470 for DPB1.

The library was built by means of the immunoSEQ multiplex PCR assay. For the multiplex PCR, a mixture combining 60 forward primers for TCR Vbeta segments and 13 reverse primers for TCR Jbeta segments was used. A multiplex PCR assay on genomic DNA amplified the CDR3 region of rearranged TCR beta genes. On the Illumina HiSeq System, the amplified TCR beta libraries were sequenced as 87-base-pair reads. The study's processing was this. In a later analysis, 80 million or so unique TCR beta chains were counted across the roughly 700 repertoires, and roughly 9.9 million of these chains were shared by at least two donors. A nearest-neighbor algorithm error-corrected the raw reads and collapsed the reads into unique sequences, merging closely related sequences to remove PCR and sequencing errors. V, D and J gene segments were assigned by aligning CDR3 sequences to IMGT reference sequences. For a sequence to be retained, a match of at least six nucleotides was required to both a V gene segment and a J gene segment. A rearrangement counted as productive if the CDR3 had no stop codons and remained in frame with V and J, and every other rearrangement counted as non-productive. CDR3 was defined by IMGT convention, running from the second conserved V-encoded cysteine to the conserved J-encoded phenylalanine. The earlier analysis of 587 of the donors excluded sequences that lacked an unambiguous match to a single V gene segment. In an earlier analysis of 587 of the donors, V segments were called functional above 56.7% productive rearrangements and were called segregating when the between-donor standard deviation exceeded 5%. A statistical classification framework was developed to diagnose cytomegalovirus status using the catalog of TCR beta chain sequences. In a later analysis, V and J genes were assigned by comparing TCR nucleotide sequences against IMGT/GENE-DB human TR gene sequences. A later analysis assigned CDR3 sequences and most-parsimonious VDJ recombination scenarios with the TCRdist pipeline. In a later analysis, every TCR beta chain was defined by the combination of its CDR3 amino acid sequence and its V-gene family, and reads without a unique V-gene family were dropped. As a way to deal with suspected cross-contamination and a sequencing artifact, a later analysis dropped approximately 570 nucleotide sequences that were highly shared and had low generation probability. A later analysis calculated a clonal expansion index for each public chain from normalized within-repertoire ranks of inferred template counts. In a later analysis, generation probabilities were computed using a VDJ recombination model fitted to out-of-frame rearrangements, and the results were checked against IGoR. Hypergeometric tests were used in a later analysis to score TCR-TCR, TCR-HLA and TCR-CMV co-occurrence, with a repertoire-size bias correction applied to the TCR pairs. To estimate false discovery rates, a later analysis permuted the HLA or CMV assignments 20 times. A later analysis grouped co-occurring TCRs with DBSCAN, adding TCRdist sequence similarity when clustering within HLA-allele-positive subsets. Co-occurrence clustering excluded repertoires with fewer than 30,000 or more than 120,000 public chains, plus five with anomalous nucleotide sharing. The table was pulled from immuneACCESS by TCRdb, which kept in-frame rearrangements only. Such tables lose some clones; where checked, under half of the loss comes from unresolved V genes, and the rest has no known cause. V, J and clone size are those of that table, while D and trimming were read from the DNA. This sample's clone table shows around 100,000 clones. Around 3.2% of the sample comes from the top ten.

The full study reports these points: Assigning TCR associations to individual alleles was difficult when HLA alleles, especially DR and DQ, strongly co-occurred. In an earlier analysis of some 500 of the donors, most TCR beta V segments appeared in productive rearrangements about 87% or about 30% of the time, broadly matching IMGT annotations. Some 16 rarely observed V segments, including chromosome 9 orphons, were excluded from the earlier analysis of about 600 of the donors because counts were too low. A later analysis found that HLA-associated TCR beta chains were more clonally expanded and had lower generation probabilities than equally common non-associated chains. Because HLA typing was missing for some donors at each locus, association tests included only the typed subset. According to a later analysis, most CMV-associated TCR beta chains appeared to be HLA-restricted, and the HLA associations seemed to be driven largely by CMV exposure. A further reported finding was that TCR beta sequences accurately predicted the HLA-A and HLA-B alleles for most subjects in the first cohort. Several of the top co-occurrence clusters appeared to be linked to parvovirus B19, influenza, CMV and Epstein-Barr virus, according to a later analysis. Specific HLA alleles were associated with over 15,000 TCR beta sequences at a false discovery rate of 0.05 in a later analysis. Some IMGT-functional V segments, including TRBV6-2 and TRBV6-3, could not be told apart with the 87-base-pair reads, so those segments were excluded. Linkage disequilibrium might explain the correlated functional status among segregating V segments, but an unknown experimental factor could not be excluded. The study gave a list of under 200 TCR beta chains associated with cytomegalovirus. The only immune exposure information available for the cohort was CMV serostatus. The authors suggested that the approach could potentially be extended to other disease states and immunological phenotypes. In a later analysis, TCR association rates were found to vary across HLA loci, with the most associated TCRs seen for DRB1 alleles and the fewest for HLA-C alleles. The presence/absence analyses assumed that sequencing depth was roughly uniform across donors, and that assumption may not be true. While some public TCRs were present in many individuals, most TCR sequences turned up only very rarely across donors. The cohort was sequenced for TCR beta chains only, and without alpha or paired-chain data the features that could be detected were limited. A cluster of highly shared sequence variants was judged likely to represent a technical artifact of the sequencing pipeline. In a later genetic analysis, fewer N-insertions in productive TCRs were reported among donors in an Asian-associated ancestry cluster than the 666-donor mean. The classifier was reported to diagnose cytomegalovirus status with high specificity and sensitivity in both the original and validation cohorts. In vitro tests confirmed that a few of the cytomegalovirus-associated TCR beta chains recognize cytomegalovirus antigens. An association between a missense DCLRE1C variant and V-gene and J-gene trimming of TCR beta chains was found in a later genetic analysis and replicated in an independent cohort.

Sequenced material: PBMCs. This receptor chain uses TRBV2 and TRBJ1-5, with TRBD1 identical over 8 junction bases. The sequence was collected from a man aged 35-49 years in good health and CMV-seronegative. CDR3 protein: CASRSSGGENQPQHF. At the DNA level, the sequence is TGTGCCAGCAGGTCTTCAGGGGGCGAGAATCAGCCCCAGCATTTT.